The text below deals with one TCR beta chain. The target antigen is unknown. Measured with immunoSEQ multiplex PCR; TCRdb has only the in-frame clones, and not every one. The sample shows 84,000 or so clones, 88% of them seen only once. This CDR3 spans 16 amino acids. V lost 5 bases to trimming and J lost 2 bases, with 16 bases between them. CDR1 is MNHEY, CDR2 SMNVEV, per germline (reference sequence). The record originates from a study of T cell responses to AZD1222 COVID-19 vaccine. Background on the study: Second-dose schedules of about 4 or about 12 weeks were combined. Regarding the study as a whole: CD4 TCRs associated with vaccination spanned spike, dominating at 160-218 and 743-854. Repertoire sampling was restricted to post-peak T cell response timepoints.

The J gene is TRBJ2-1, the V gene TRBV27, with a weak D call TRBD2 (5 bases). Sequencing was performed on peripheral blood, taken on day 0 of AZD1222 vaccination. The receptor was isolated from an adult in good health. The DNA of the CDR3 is TGTGCCAGCAGTCCACTCGGGAAGGGCCCCTACAATGAGCAGTTCTTC. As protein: CASSPLGKGPYNEQFF.